A single sample gave rise to the 15 T cell receptor beta chains below, sequenced in a study of cytomegalovirus exposure and HLA in healthy donors. It was with 60 Vbeta and 13 Jbeta primers that the PCR ran. Some clones are missing from TCRdb's copy, which holds only in-frame ones; the method was immunoSEQ multiplex PCR. Of more than 95,000 clones listed, less than 80% are singletons. The sample consisted of PBMCs. The receptors originated from a woman aged 45-59 years in good health and CMV-seropositive.

The V call is TRBV13, the J call TRBJ2-7; 8 positions match TRBD2. From germline, CDR1 is PRHDT and CDR2 FYEKMQ (reference sequence). Trimming at V came to 5 bases and at J to 2 bases, leaving 2 bases not matched to a gene. This CDR3 comprises 13 residues. The CDR3 loop is CASSREGPYEQYF. The CDR3 DNA reads TGTGCCAGCAGCCGGGAGGGCCCCTACGAGCAGTACTTC.

The chain links TRBV9 to TRBJ2-3; weak D call: TRBD2 (6 bases). Germline V gene sequence: CDR1 SGDLS, CDR2 YYNGEE. The CDR3 runs to 14 residues. V lost 0 bases and J 5 bases, leaving 10 bases between the germline ends. CDR3 residues: CASSVDVSGDTQYF. The CDR3 nucleotides are TGTGCCAGCAGCGTAGATGTTAGCGGAGATACGCAGTATTTT.

V usage is TRBV15 and J usage is TRBJ2-3; maybe TRBD2 (6 bases). Trimming removed 8 bases from V and 2 bases from J, with 14 bases in between. CDR3 size: 14 residues. Per germline, CDR1 LNHNV and CDR2 YYDKDF (reference sequence). The CDR3, as DNA: TGTGCCACCGGTCGGGGGTTAGACACAGATACGCAGTATTTT. Protein product: CATGRGLDTDTQYF.

The genes are TRBV7-2 and TRBJ1-2; 8 positions agree with TRBD1. The CDR3 is made up of 15 amino acids. Germline CDR1 and CDR2: SGHTA and FQGNSA. The V segment lost 5 bases and the J segment 7 bases; nucleotides outside the gene matches: 12. In DNA form, the CDR3 reads TGTGCCAGCAGCCAACCCCCAGGGGGCCTGGTTGGCTACACCTTC. Encoded protein: CASSQPPGGLVGYTF.

This clone was counted between two and nine times. The chain combines TRBV29-1 with TRBJ2-1, with a weak D call TRBD2 (6 bases). The CDR3 is 15 amino acids. Germline CDR1 and CDR2: SQVTM and ANQGSEA. The V end lost 4 bases, the J end lost 0 bases, and 13 bases lay between the germline ends. CDR3 in amino acids: CSVGAGRSSYNEQFF. CDR3 DNA: TGCAGCGTTGGGGCGGGACGCTCCTCCTACAATGAGCAGTTCTTC.

V gene TRBV15 combines with J gene TRBJ2-1; perhaps TRBD2 as D (5 bases). V lost 0 bases and J 8 bases, leaving 11 bases between the germline ends. Germline lookup yields CDR1 LNHNV and CDR2 YYDKDF (reference sequence). The CDR3 totals 14 residues. CDR3: CATSRERPGYEQFF. CDR3 bases: TGTGCCACCAGCAGAGAAAGGCCGGGGTATGAGCAGTTCTTC.

V usage is TRBV2 and J usage is TRBJ1-1; D remains ambiguous. V lost 7 bases and J lost 4, with 7 bases in between. From germline, CDR1 is SNHLY and CDR2 FYNNEI. This CDR3 spans 11 amino acids. The CDR3 here is CASTRSTEAFF. CDR3 nucleotide sequence: TGTGCCAGCACGCGTTCCACTGAAGCTTTCTTT.

The J gene is TRBJ1-4, the V gene TRBV2; 8 positions match TRBD1. V lost 6 bases and J lost 2; bases outside the gene matches: 11. CDR1 and CDR2 (germline): SNHLY, FYNNEI. The CDR3 covers 17 residues. The CDR3 spells CASRKDRVSRTNEKLFF. The CDR3 nucleotides read TGTGCCAGCAGGAAGGACAGGGTATCTAGGACTAATGAAAAACTGTTTTTT.

The genes are TRBV14 and TRBJ2-2; 8 positions agree with TRBD1. J gave up 4 bases and V 2 bases, and 15 bases lay outside the gene matches. Per the germline V gene, CDR1 is SGHDN and CDR2 is FVKESK. The CDR3 has 19 residues. DNA of the CDR3: TGTGCCAGCAGCCAACACCATGATAGATGGACAGGGAGCACCGGGGAGCTGTTTTTT. Protein product: CASSQHHDRWTGSTGELFF.

This clone was seen repeatedly, ten times or more. The gene calls are TRBV5-1 and TRBJ2-6; maybe TRBD1 (5 bases). This CDR3 has 16 residues. V was shortened by 1 base and J by 0 bases, with 8 bases between the two germline ends. The germline gives CDR1 SGHRS, CDR2 YFSETQ. CDR3 DNA: TGCGCCAGCAGCTTGACAGGAACCTCTGGGGCCAACGTCCTGACTTTC. Its translation: CASSLTGTSGANVLTF.

This clone was seen a handful of times. The chain carries TRBV27 and TRBJ1-6; possible D gene TRBD1, 6 bases. Trimming left V 7 bases short and J 6 bases short, with 19 bases between. This CDR3 comprises 16 residues. CDR1 is MNHEY and CDR2 is SMNVEV in the germline V gene (reference sequence). CDR3 sequence: CASTLTGGRTNSPLHF. CDR3 DNA sequence: TGTGCCAGCACCCTCACGGGGGGCAGAACTAATTCACCCCTCCACTTT.

V and J are TRBV11-2 and TRBJ2-5, with D possibly TRBD2 on 6 matching bases. CDR1 and CDR2 from the germline V gene are SGHAT and FQNNGV. Trimming removed 2 bases at V and 4 bases at J, with 14 bases between. The CDR3 runs to 15 residues. CDR3: CASSLLGQGGETQYF. In DNA, the CDR3 is TGTGCCAGCAGCTTATTAGGTCAGGGAGGAGAGACCCAGTACTTC.

The chain combines TRBV7-2 with TRBJ1-1; tentative D call: TRBD1 (6 bases). The length of the CDR3 is 17 residues. CDR1 and CDR2 from the germline V gene are SGHTA and FQGNSA. V lost 3 bases, J lost 0 bases, and 17 bases lay in between. CDR3 sequence: CASSFHTGSSLNTEAFF. The CDR3 nucleotides read TGTGCCAGCAGCTTCCACACAGGGTCTTCTCTGAACACTGAAGCTTTCTTT.

The V call is TRBV6-6, the J call TRBJ2-1, with TRBD2 matching over 11 bases. V trimming: 3 bases; J trimming: 8 bases; junction bases outside the gene matches: 6. CDR3 length: 15 residues. Germline V gene data show CDR1 as MNHNY and CDR2 as SVGAGI (reference sequence). The CDR3 loop reads CASSYRLTSGDEQFF. The CDR3 DNA follows: TGTGCCAGCAGTTATCGGTTGACTAGCGGGGATGAGCAGTTCTTC.

The chain couples TRBV6-6 to TRBJ2-1; weak D call: TRBD2 (6 bases). The length of the CDR3 is 15 residues. Germline V lookup: CDR1 MNHNY, CDR2 SVGAGI (reference sequence). V lost 6 bases, J lost 12 bases, and 24 bases lay in between. CDR3 residues: CASSTGSTGNYVQFF. CDR3 bases: TGTGCCAGCAGCACCGGGAGTACTGGAAATTATGTGCAGTTCTTC.